The clone carrying this TCR beta chain was seen repeatedly, ten times or more. Its antigen is not identified. These data belong to a study of CD8 T cells in ankylosing spondylitis. Quantitative 5'-RACE was performed with molecular barcodes, and it yielded the TCR beta libraries. TCRdb re-called the 5' RACE reads with MiXCR, one entry per CDR3 protein. Here the sample spans some 120,000 distinct CDR3 sequences, around 7% being singletons. Study-level findings and limits: Earlier reports found some motif variants in synovial fluid and blood in reactive arthritis. Researchers report that disease-linked clones proved CD8+ and relatively rare in peripheral blood. Seemingly distinctive of ankylosing spondylitis blood was a TCR beta motif formed by eight highly homologous variants.

Germline assignment: CDR1 SGHTA and CDR2 FQGNSA. V shed 5 bases and J shed 4 bases, with 11 bases lying between them. The CDR3 extends over 13 amino acids. Sequenced material: blood, either unsorted or a sorted T cell fraction (not recorded which). This chain joins TRBV7-2 and TRBJ1-1, with D hard to call. This receptor was identified in a male donor with ankylosing spondylitis or in good health (not recorded which). This CDR3 reads CASSRRVATEAFF. For the CDR3, the DNA is TGTGCCAGCAGCCGTCGGGTAGCCACTGAAGCTTTCTTT.